This T cell receptor (beta chain) was identified in a study of graft-versus-host responses after intestinal transplantation (dated by TCRdb to about 2021). About the full investigation: Multivisceral, liver-intestinal, or isolated intestinal transplants were received by the recipients. All recipients received anti-thymocyte globulin induction followed by maintenance tacrolimus and steroids for three to four years. Bulk TCR-beta CDR3 sequencing was used to track graft-versus-host and host-versus-graft alloreactive T cell clones in the graft, circulation and bone marrow after intestinal transplantation. To identify alloreactive clones, pre-transplant mixed lymphocyte reaction products were sequenced and compared with unstimulated pre-transplant donor and recipient T cells. The cohort enrolled 20 to 30 intestinal transplant recipients including one retransplant, and a few patients lacking pretransplant specimens were excluded. A peak of at least 4% donor T cells among recipient peripheral blood mononuclear cells was the definition used for donor T cell macrochimerism. Instead of going to the commercial service, samples from a few later patients were sequenced in-house on an Illumina MiSeq and processed with MiXCR.

As encoded in the germline V gene, CDR1 is MDHEN while CDR2 is SYDVKM. From its cysteine to its phenylalanine, the CDR3 spans 15 amino acids. The only DNA kept is the CDR3, 45 bases in frame from the first base. Trimming accounts for 7 bases at V and 9 bases at J, while the number of junction bases matched to no gene is 11. General conclusions and limits of the study: GvH clones were detected in recipient bone marrow, and some appeared earlier in ileal mucosa or blood, consistent with an intestinal mucosal origin. In the allografts of patients with donor T cell macrochimerism, GvH to HvG T cell clonal ratios were high. Peak levels of circulating GvH clones were associated with declines in HvG clones early after transplant. Conclusions were limited by the relatively low number and heterogeneity of intestinal transplant patients.

As to this clone: The antigen it binds to is not known. The record has no base qualities; no much larger clone is one base away.

The library was built by means of the immunoSEQ multiplex PCR assay. For most patients, genomic DNA was isolated with the Qiagen DNeasy Blood and Tissue Kit and sent frozen to Adaptive Biotechnologies for TCR sequencing. For most patients, genomic DNA was subjected to high-throughput TCR-beta CDR3 sequencing by Adaptive Biotechnologies. For the original study's pipeline: TCR sequencing data for roughly 17 patients were retrieved from Adaptive's ImmunoSEQ software; three other patients were processed with MiXCR and VDJtools. CD4 versus CD8 sorting errors were corrected by removing sequences found in both subsets at a frequency ratio below 5:1. CDR3 nucleotide sequences shared between donor and recipient were removed because their origin could not be assigned. To be classed as alloreactive, a clone needed at least 2-fold expansion over unstimulated cells and a minimum CFSE-low frequency of 0.002% (template counts) or 0.001% (read counts). Clones detected in sequenced pre-transplant spleen, lymph node, or MLR CFSE-low populations of the donor or recipient were defined as mappable. Cumulative frequency of alloreactive clones was calculated as a percentage of all sequences weighted by copy number. Entries here come from immuneACCESS through TCRdb and include only in-frame sequences with V and J called. Some clones fail to appear in such tables; in the studies checked, an unresolved V gene covers under half of the shortfall, and the cause of the remainder is unknown. V and J calls and clone size are as listed in that table; D and trimming were resolved from the DNA. This sample has 150,000 or so clones in its table, and about 93% of those were observed once. The top ten clonotypes cover approximately 0.2% of the sample.

This specimen's time point label, interpreted: cells obtained before transplantation from donor or recipient. CD3+CD4+ and CD3+CD8+ populations were FACS-sorted from unstimulated pre-transplant donor and recipient cells taken from spleen or lymph nodes. This specimen consisted of unstimulated CD4+ T cells sorted from spleen or lymph node cells, obtained before intestinal transplant. The chain employs TRBV28 and TRBJ2-1; TRBD2 lines up with 11 middle nucleotides. The TCR originated in a human donor who received an intestinal transplant. The base sequence is TGTGCCAGCAACCGACTAGCGGGAAGGTATGGTGAGCAGTTCTTC. Translated, this is CASNRLAGRYGEQFF.